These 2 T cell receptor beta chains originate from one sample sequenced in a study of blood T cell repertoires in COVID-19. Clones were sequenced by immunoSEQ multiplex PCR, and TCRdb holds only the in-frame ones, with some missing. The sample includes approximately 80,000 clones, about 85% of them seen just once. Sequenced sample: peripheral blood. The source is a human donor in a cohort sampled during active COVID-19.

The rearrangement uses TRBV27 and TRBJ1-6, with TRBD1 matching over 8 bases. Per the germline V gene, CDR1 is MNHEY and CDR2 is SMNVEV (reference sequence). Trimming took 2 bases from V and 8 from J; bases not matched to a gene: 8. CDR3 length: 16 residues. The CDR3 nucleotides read TGTGCCAGCAGTTTACGCCACGGACAGGGCGATTCACCCCTCCACTTT. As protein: CASSLRHGQGDSPLHF.

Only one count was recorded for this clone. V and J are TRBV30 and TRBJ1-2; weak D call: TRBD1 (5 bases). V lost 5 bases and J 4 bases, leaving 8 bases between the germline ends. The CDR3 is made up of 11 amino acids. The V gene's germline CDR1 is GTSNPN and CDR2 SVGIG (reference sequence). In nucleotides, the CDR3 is TGTGCCTGGGGGACTCTCTATGGCTACACCTTC. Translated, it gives CAWGTLYGYTF.